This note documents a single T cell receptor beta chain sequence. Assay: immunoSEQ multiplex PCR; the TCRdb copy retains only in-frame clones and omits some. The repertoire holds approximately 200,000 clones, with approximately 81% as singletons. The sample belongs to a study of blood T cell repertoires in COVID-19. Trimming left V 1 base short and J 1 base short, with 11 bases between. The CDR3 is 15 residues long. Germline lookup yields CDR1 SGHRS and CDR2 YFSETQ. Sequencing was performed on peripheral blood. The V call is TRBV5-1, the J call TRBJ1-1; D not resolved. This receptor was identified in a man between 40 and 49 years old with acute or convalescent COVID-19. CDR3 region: CASSLYGDGNTEAFF. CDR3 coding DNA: TGCGCCAGCAGCTTGTACGGGGATGGGAACACTGAAGCTTTCTTT.